These T cell receptor beta chains were read from a single sample in a study of PD-1 blockade in classical Hodgkin lymphoma. Assay: immunoSEQ multiplex PCR; the TCRdb copy retains only in-frame clones and omits some. The sample has about 84,000 clones, about nine tenths seen once. The sequencing here drew on peripheral blood mononuclear cells (PBMCs), taken at baseline. The receptors originated from a human donor with classical Hodgkin lymphoma. Each CDR3 is given with its conserved first and last residue. Fields, in order: D gene, J gene, clone size, V gene, CDR3 length, CDR3 protein, CDR3 DNA. A D gene is named only where the DNA matches it firmly. The listing skips clone size in some rows; elsewhere it reads once, few, many or a size class.

D gene: -; J gene: TRBJ2-7; clone size: -; V gene: TRBV7-7; CDR3 length: 13; CDR3 protein: CASSHNPGDEQYF; CDR3 DNA: TGTGCTAGCAGTCATAATCCTGGAGACGAGCAGTACTTC
D gene: TRBD1; J gene: TRBJ2-5; clone size: -; V gene: TRBV4-1; CDR3 length: 16; CDR3 protein: CASSRGDRGDQETQYF; CDR3 DNA: TGCGCCAGCAGCCGAGGGGACAGGGGTGACCAAGAGACCCAGTACTTC
D gene: TRBD1; J gene: TRBJ2-7; clone size: -; V gene: TRBV18; CDR3 length: 14; CDR3 protein: CASSGMGQLYEQYF; CDR3 DNA: TGTGCCAGCTCAGGAATGGGACAGCTGTACGAGCAGTACTTC
D gene: -; J gene: TRBJ2-1; clone size: -; V gene: TRBV9; CDR3 length: 12; CDR3 protein: CASSVGSDEQFF; CDR3 DNA: TGTGCCAGCAGCGTAGGGTCCGATGAGCAGTTCTTC
D gene: TRBD1; J gene: TRBJ1-2; clone size: -; V gene: TRBV15; CDR3 length: 15; CDR3 protein: CATSRRTGDYNGYTF; CDR3 DNA: TGTGCCACCAGCAGAAGGACAGGCGACTACAATGGCTACACCTTC
D gene: -; J gene: TRBJ2-5; clone size: -; V gene: TRBV7-2; CDR3 length: 15; CDR3 protein: CASSLGRGTRETQYF; CDR3 DNA: TGTGCCAGCAGCTTAGGCCGGGGCACCCGGGAGACCCAGTACTTC
D gene: -; J gene: TRBJ1-1; clone size: -; V gene: TRBV7-9; CDR3 length: 11; CDR3 protein: CASKRNTEAFF; CDR3 DNA: TGTGCCAGCAAACGTAACACTGAAGCTTTCTTT
D gene: -; J gene: TRBJ2-5; clone size: -; V gene: TRBV2; CDR3 length: 15; CDR3 protein: CASSESRDGTETQYF; CDR3 DNA: TGTGCCAGCAGTGAAAGCCGGGACGGAACGGAGACCCAGTACTTC
D gene: TRBD1; J gene: TRBJ1-2; clone size: once; V gene: TRBV7-9; CDR3 length: 15; CDR3 protein: CASSLVRGRNYGYTF; CDR3 DNA: TGTGCCAGCAGCTTAGTCAGGGGGCGGAACTATGGCTACACCTTC
D gene: -; J gene: TRBJ1-2; clone size: -; V gene: TRBV18; CDR3 length: 13; CDR3 protein: CASSPGRYYGYTF; CDR3 DNA: TGTGCCAGCTCACCGGGTCGGTACTATGGCTACACCTTC
D gene: -; J gene: TRBJ2-7; clone size: -; V gene: TRBV5-6; CDR3 length: 12; CDR3 protein: CASSLAAYEQYF; CDR3 DNA: TGTGCCAGCAGCTTGGCTGCCTACGAGCAGTACTTC
D gene: -; J gene: TRBJ1-1; clone size: few; V gene: TRBV9; CDR3 length: 13; CDR3 protein: CASSPRTNTEAFF; CDR3 DNA: TGTGCCAGCAGCCCACGGACAAACACTGAAGCTTTCTTT
D gene: -; J gene: TRBJ1-5; clone size: few; V gene: TRBV21-1; CDR3 length: 16; CDR3 protein: CASSNGPGSTNQPQHF; CDR3 DNA: TGTGCCAGCAGCAATGGTCCGGGTAGTACGAATCAGCCCCAGCATTTT